This T cell receptor (beta chain) was recorded in a study of regulatory T cells in long-lasting Graves disease. Time point specified: persistent/refractory GD, antithyroid drugs over 5 years with positive TRAb. There was RNA extracted from PBMCs, and the TCR library was made from it. This clonotype was recorded at least ten times. Construction of the TCR beta libraries employed iRepertoire HTBI primers in conjunction with Arm-PCR of CDR3 regions. MiXCR, run by TCRdb on the multiplex PCR reads, gives a single entry per CDR3 protein. The profile shows around 430,000 distinct CDR3 sequences, under 25% of them singletons. Trimming removed 5 bases from V and 0 bases from J, with 20 bases in between. CDR3 length: 17 residues. Germline CDR1 and CDR2: MNHEY and SMNVEV (reference sequence).

The sample was peripheral blood mononuclear cells (PBMCs), taken when the disease was refractory, from a patient treated with antithyroid drugs. This receptor was identified in a female donor with Graves disease. V and J are TRBV27 and TRBJ2-7, with D tentatively TRBD1 (6 bases). The CDR3 DNA reads as TGTGCCAGCAGTCACCGCAAGGACAGTTCCAGCTCCTACGAGCAGTACTTC. Amino acid sequence: CASSHRKDSSSSYEQYF.